The present T cell receptor (beta chain) was sequenced within a study of blood T cell repertoires in COVID-19. This table comes from immunoSEQ multiplex PCR, and its TCRdb copy is limited to in-frame clones, with some not included. This sample yields 120,000 or so clones, of which roughly 90% are seen a single time; about 8% belongs to the top ten. Germline V CDR1 and CDR2: SGHRS, YFSETQ. CDR3 size: 16 residues. The J segment lost 9 bases and the V segment lost 4 bases, leaving 12 bases of the junction unmatched. The receptor was derived from a man aged 45-65 years with acute or convalescent COVID-19. This sequence joins TRBV5-1 and TRBJ2-1; 11 bases are shared with TRBD2. The sample consisted of peripheral blood. Here the CDR3 DNA reads TGCGCCAGCAGCCCGAGGGGCCTAGCGGGAGGTGCTGAGCAGTTCTTC. Translated: CASSPRGLAGGAEQFF.